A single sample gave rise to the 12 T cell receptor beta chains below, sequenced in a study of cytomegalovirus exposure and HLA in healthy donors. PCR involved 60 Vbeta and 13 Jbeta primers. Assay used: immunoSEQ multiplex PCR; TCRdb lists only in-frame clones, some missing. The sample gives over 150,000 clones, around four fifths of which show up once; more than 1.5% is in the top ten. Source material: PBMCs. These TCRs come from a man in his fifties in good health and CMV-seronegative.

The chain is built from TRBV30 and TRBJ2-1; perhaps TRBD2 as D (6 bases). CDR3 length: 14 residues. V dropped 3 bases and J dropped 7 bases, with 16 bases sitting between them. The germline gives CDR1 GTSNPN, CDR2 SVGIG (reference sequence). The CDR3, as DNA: TGTGCCTGGAGGGGGGGACCATTTATTAATGAGCAGTTCTTC. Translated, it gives CAWRGGPFINEQFF.

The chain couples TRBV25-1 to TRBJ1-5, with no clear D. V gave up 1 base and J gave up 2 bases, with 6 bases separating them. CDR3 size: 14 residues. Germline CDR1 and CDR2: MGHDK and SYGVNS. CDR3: CASSEFGGNQPQHF. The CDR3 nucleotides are TGTGCCAGCAGTGAATTCGGGGGCAATCAGCCCCAGCATTTT.

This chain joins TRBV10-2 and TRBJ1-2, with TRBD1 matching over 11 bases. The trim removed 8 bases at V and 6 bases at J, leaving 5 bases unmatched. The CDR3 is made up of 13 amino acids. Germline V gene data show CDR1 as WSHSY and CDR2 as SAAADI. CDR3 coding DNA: TGCGCCAGCGCGGACAGGGGGCGCGATGGCTACACCTTC. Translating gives CASADRGRDGYTF.

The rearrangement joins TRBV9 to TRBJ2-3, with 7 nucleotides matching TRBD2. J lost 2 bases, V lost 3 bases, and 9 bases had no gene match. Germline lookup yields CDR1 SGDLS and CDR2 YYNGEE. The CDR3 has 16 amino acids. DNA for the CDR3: TGTGCCAGCAGCGGATCTAGCGGCGGATACACAGATACGCAGTATTTT. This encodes CASSGSSGGYTDTQYF.

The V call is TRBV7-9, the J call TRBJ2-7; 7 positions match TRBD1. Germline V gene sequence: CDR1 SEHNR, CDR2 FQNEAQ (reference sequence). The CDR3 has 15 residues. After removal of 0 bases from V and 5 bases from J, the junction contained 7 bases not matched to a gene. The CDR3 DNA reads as TGTGCCAGCAGCTTAGCGGAACAGGGGTTCCACGAGCAGTACTTC. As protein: CASSLAEQGFHEQYF.

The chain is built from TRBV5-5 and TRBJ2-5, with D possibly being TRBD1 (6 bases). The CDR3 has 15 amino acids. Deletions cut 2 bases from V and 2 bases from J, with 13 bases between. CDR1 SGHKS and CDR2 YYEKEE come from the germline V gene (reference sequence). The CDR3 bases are TGTGCCAGCAGCTTTTCAGGGACATTTCAAGAGACCCAGTACTTC. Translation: CASSFSGTFQETQYF.

The CDR3 protein is CASSIDEVSEQYF. Here the CDR3 DNA reads TGTGCCAGTAGTATAGATGAGGTCTCCGAGCAGTACTTC. The chain combines TRBV19 with TRBJ2-7; D is undetermined. V gave up 0 bases and J gave up 6 bases, with 9 bases separating them. This CDR3 region has 13 residues. Germline V gives CDR1 LNHDA, CDR2 SQIVND (reference sequence).

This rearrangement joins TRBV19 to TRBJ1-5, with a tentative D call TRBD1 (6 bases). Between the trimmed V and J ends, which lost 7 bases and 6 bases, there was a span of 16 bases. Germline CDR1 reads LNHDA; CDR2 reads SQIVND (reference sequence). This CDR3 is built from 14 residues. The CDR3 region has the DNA TGTGCCAGTACCAAACAGGGCTACAGTCAGCCCCAGCATTTT. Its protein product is CASTKQGYSQPQHF.

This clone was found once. The CDR3 loop is CATSTGASGGPRRETQYF. Written as DNA, the CDR3 is TGTGCCACCAGTACCGGCGCTAGCGGGGGGCCGAGACGGGAGACCCAGTACTTC. The V call is TRBV19, the J call TRBJ2-5; 11 bases match TRBD2. Germline V gene lookup returns CDR1 LNHDA and CDR2 SQIVND (reference sequence). This CDR3 region has 18 residues. V trimming: 10 bases; J trimming: 5 bases; junction bases outside the gene matches: 21.

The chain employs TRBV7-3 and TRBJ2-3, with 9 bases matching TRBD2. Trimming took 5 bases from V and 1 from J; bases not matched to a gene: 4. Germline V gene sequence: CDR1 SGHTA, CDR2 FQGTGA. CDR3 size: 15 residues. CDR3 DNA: TGTGCCAGCAGCCGGGGCGGGGGGGGCACAGATACGCAGTATTTT. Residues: CASSRGGGGTDTQYF.

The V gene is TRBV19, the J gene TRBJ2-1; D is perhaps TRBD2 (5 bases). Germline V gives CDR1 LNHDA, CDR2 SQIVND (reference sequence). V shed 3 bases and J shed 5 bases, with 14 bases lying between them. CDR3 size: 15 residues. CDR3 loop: CASSIREFKDNEQFF. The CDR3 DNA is TGTGCCAGTAGTATTAGGGAGTTTAAAGACAATGAGCAGTTCTTC.

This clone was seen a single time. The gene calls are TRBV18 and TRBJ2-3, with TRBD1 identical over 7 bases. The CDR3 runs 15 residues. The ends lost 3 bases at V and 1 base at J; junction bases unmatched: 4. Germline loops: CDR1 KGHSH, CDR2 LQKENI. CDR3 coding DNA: TGTGCCAGCTCACCGGACAGGATCCGCACAGATACGCAGTATTTT. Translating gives CASSPDRIRTDTQYF.